Described below is a single T cell receptor (beta chain) sequence and its context. Its antigen target is currently unknown. Base-call qualities are not available, and no considerably larger clone is one nucleotide away. V loses 4 bases at its end and J loses 2 bases; junction bases beyond the gene matches: 11. The germline V gene encodes CDR1 SGHVS and CDR2 FQNEAQ. CDR3 length: 18 amino acids, cysteine to phenylalanine. The CDR3 DNA has 54 bases and is translated from base 1. Whole blood was collected in K2EDTA tubes by collaborating institutions according to the institutions' own protocols. For TCRbeta analysis, collaborator samples were shipped as frozen whole blood, as isolated PBMCs, or as DNA extracted from either sample type. TCRbeta CDR3 regions were amplified from genomic DNA by means of the immunoSEQ Assay, a bias-controlled multiplex PCR. In the authors' own workflow: The number of nucleated cells in each sample was estimated by amplification of reference gene primers within the assay. To quantify the absolute abundance of each unique TCRbeta CDR3 rearrangement, sequence reads were collapsed and filtered. For each sample, productive Simpson clonality was calculated as the square root of Simpson's diversity index over productive rearrangements. Entries here come from immuneACCESS through TCRdb and include only in-frame sequences with V and J called. Some clones fail to appear in such tables; in the studies checked, an unresolved V gene covers under half of the shortfall, and the cause of the remainder is unknown. From that table come the V and J calls and clone size; the DNA was used to work out D and trimming. The sample table contains some 100,000 clones; only one count was recorded for about 91% of them. The biggest ten clones account for approximately 8.7% of the sample.

The sample is drawn from a study of blood T cell repertoires in COVID-19 (TCRdb year 2020). Describing the broader study: Collaborator samples came from the United States, Italy and Spain and covered acute and convalescent phases of COVID-19. The material from the prospective study consisted of cDNA or gDNA derived from T cells, B-cell-depleted T cells, or PBMCs. Subjects who had been exposed to COVID-19, were actively infected with it, or had recovered from it provided the deeply sampled blood TCRbeta repertoires that made up the dataset. The repertoires were released in a freely available public database meant as a resource for research on the immune response to SARS-CoV-2. Samples were obtained from the ongoing ImmuneRACE study (first 160 participants) and from about 1,300 subjects provided by 6 global collaborators. Sample metadata almost always included a de-identified subject ID, COVID-19 status, age in years and sex. HLA class I and class II types, where available, came from metadata supplied by the sample provider rather than from assay-based typing. General study outcomes and caveats: The amount of clinical and demographic metadata varied by source and participant and was provided uncurated.

The rearranged segments are TRBV7-8 and TRBJ1-5; 10 bases in between match TRBD1. This receptor was taken from an older woman with acute or convalescent COVID-19. The sequenced material came from peripheral blood. The DNA reads TGTGCCAGCAGCTCCAGGACAGGGGGGACGGCGGGCAATCAGCCCCAGCATTTT. Its translation reads: CASSSRTGGTAGNQPQHF.